A selection of T cell receptor beta chains follows, all from one sample in a study of blood T cell repertoires in COVID-19. Profiled with immunoSEQ multiplex PCR; TCRdb holds only in-frame clones, not every one. The sample has more than 150,000 clones, roughly nine tenths seen once; the top ten hold about 2.4%. The specimen was peripheral blood. The receptors shown here come from a woman in her 70s with acute or convalescent COVID-19. Both conserved end residues are part of each CDR3. The D gene is left open where the match is weak. Size values are once, few and many counts, or a class for expanded clones, and some rows have none.

V	D	size	J	CDR3	DNA
TRBV18	NA	NA	TRBJ2-3	CASSPRTGITDTQYF	TGTGCCAGCTCACCTCGGACGGGAATCACAGATACGCAGTATTTT
TRBV5-1	NA	NA	TRBJ1-1	CASSSTDRYEAFF	TGCGCCAGCAGCTCGACAGACAGGTATGAAGCTTTCTTT
TRBV2	TRBD1	NA	TRBJ1-2	CASNRDSKFYGYTF	TGTGCCAGCAATCGGGACAGCAAATTCTATGGCTACACCTTC
TRBV2	NA	NA	TRBJ1-5	CASSVGERNQPQHF	TGTGCCAGCAGTGTCGGGGAACGCAATCAGCCCCAGCATTTT
TRBV28	NA	NA	TRBJ1-6	CASSSFSPLHF	TGTGCCAGCAGCTCGTTTTCACCCCTCCACTTT
TRBV24-1	TRBD2	NA	TRBJ2-1	CATSDSPTSGGHNEQFF	TGTGCCACCAGTGATTCCCCGACTAGCGGGGGCCACAATGAGCAGTTCTTC
TRBV29-1	TRBD1	NA	TRBJ2-7	CSVKARDRSNYEQYF	TGCAGCGTCAAAGCCCGGGACAGGAGCAACTACGAGCAGTACTTC
TRBV27	TRBD1	NA	TRBJ2-7	CASRETGLSPYEQYF	TGTGCCAGCAGGGAGACAGGGCTGAGCCCCTACGAGCAGTACTTC
TRBV30	TRBD1	NA	TRBJ1-5	CAWSYRQGAWNQPQHF	TGTGCCTGGAGTTACCGACAGGGGGCATGGAATCAGCCCCAGCATTTT
TRBV6-2/TRBV6-3	TRBD1	NA	TRBJ2-1	CASSYSSRQGRTYNEQFF	TGTGCCAGCAGTTACTCTAGCCGACAGGGGCGAACCTACAATGAGCAGTTCTTC
TRBV2	TRBD1	NA	TRBJ2-7	CASSNRDRISYEQYF	TGTGCCAGCAGTAACAGGGACAGAATTTCCTACGAGCAGTACTTC
TRBV18	TRBD1	NA	TRBJ2-2	CASSPRGQLTGELFF	TGTGCCAGCTCACCACGGGGACAGCTCACCGGGGAGCTGTTTTTT
TRBV19	NA	NA	TRBJ2-7	CASSIVAGSYEQYF	TGTGCCAGTAGTATAGTGGCAGGTTCCTACGAGCAGTACTTC
TRBV11-2	TRBD1	NA	TRBJ1-1	CASSFTGGSLHTEAFF	TGTGCCAGCAGTTTTACAGGGGGCTCACTTCACACTGAAGCTTTCTTT
TRBV3-1/TRBV3-2	TRBD1	NA	TRBJ2-3	CASSQDGTGADTQYF	TGTGCCAGCAGCCAAGACGGGACAGGGGCAGATACGCAGTATTTT
TRBV19	NA	NA	TRBJ1-4	CASSQGGATNEKLFF	TGTGCCAGTAGCCAAGGGGGTGCAACTAATGAAAAACTGTTTTTT
TRBV2	NA	NA	TRBJ1-3	CASTGGDRGNTIYF	TGTGCCAGCACCGGGGGAGATAGGGGAAACACCATATATTTT
TRBV5-1	NA	few	TRBJ1-2	CASSLVTASFINYGYTF	TGCGCCAGCAGCTTGGTAACAGCCAGCTTCATAAACTATGGCTACACCTTC
TRBV5-1	TRBD1	NA	TRBJ1-2	CASSGQGLNYGYTF	TGCGCCAGCAGCGGACAGGGGTTAAACTATGGCTACACCTTC
TRBV6-5	NA	NA	TRBJ1-2	CASSYRQEANYGYTF	TGTGCCAGCAGTTACCGGCAGGAAGCTAACTATGGCTACACCTTC